This T cell receptor (beta chain) is from a study of tumor and adjacent non-tumor tissue in lung cancer. Study-wide results and caveats: Patients with more diverse tumor TCRs had worse survival. TCR diversity was significantly greater in tumor than normal lung tissue. Tumor repertoires had a smaller top 100 clone share than normal lung.

This sample's RNA came from whole unsorted tissue. This non-tumor lung sample came from over 3 cm beyond the tumor edge. Between August and November 2014, newly diagnosed, chemotherapy-naive lung cancer patients underwent thoracic surgery in China. The sample holds many counts of this clonotype. The antigen remains undetermined. V lost 3 bases, J lost 1 base, and 9 bases stayed unmatched. CDR3 length: 16 residues. Per germline, CDR1 DFQATT and CDR2 SNEGSKA (reference sequence). A modified ARM-PCR protocol with three rounds of nested PCR amplified TCRbeta. TCRdb passed the multiplex PCR reads through MiXCR, listing each CDR3 protein once. The sample has under 75,000 distinct CDR3 sequences, around 70% seen once.

The sequenced material came from distant non-tumor lung tissue. The chain links TRBV20-1 to TRBJ2-7, with 10 bases fitting TRBD2. This clonotype was sampled from a woman aged 50 to 65 with non-small cell lung cancer. In DNA form, the CDR3 reads TGCAGTGCTAGCTCCCCGGGACTAGCGTTTTCCTACGAGCAGTACTTC. Translating gives CSASSPGLAFSYEQYF.